A selection of T cell receptor beta chains follows, all from one sample in a study of blood T cells in healthy people across ages. From the 5' RACE reads, TCRdb called clonotypes with MiXCR, one entry per CDR3 protein. The data show 550,000 to 750,000 distinct CDR3 sequences, about 21% seen once. Sequencing was carried out using blood. The receptors were gathered from a man in his 70s in good health. Each CDR3 is given without its conserved first and last residue.

V | CDR3
TRBV20-1 | SASLAGVADTQY
TRBV5-1 | ASSRTTVSYEQY
TRBV20-1 | SAASGTQETQY
TRBV6-2/TRBV6-3 | ASSPAGGLYEQY
TRBV24-1 | ATSDPSVVGVAQY
TRBV5-1 | ASREAGDYNEQF
TRBV5-1 | ASSTGQRQETQY
TRBV5-1 | ASSFLGGVGNTEAF
TRBV7-2 | ASSLRLAGPTQY
TRBV28 | ASSRGPTRGV
TRBV11-2 | ASSLERVPRGARNEQF
TRBV12-3/TRBV12-4 | ASSFGTSGRQQF
TRBV4-3 | ASSQDFRAEQY
TRBV2 | ASRRDRGATGELF
TRBV3-1 | ASSDRLATNNEQF
TRBV18 | ASSSYLETEQF
TRBV5-1 | ASSIRAGVGYNEQF
TRBV2 | ASAGGWNEQF
TRBV15 | ATSTVEGTQY
TRBV7-3 | ATSLTFGGKSTEAF
TRBV6-1 | AIQREGQVTQY
TRBV7-2 | ASSIQPSGANVLT